This is a list of T cell receptor beta chains from one sample in a study of T cells in localized non-small cell lung cancer. Here immunoSEQ multiplex PCR was the method, and the copy in TCRdb shows in-frame clones only, minus some. The top ten hold 9.5% to 11% of the sample, which has more than 1,500 clones, 20% to 30% seen once. Sequencing used lung tumor tissue, obtained before any cancer treatment. These receptors originate from a woman aged 40-69 years with stage III lung adenocarcinoma. The CDR3 runs from the conserved cysteine through the conserved F or W. D genes are given only for firm matches. Clone size is shown for a subset of rows, as once, few, many or a class of expanded clone.

d_gene,j_gene,v_gene,abundance,CDR3nt,CDR3aa
NA,TRBJ1-4,TRBV9,NA,TGTGCCAGCAGCCCCCAGGGGTACAGAGCCAGGGAACTGTTTTTT,CASSPQGYRARELFF
NA,TRBJ2-5,TRBV2,few,TGTGCCAGCAGTGGGCGGGACCACCTGTACCAAGAGACCCAGTACTTC,CASSGRDHLYQETQYF
TRBD1,TRBJ2-1,TRBV11-3,medium-sized,TGTGCCAGCAGCCGGGACAGGGGAGGCTACAATGAGCAGTTCTTC,CASSRDRGGYNEQFF
NA,TRBJ2-3,TRBV6-8,NA,TGTGCCATCAATGCCCCCAACAAAGGATATACGCAGTATTTT,CAINAPNKGYTQYF
TRBD1,TRBJ2-1,TRBV11-3,NA,TGTGCCAGCAGCTTTGGACAGGCCTACAATGAGCAGTTCTTC,CASSFGQAYNEQFF
TRBD2,TRBJ2-1,TRBV6-8,NA,TGTGCCAGCAGCCCCCACATAGCGGGGGGACATGAGCAGTTCTTC,CASSPHIAGGHEQFF
TRBD1,TRBJ1-6,TRBV6-8,few,TGTGCCAGCAGTCGGATACCCGGACAGGGGGCCTATAATTCACCCCTCCACTTT,CASSRIPGQGAYNSPLHF
NA,TRBJ2-3,TRBV7-5,few,TGTGCCAGCAGCTTAATGGGCCAGCGATCATCAGATACGCAGTATTTT,CASSLMGQRSSDTQYF
NA,TRBJ1-1,TRBV6-8,large,TGTGCCAGCACCAAACAGGGACACACTGAAGCTTTCTTT,CASTKQGHTEAFF
NA,TRBJ2-1,TRBV1,few,TGCGCCAGCAGCCATCTAGCGGGCTCCTACAATGAGCAGTTCTTC,CASSHLAGSYNEQFF
NA,TRBJ1-5,TRBV28,NA,TGTGCCAGCAGTTTGGGTAGGGCTCAGCCCCAGCATTTT,CASSLGRAQPQHF
TRBD1,TRBJ2-7,TRBV11-3,few,TGTGCCAGCAGCCCCGGGACAGGGGCCCTCGAGCAGTACTTC,CASSPGTGALEQYF
NA,TRBJ2-7,TRBV23-1,NA,TGCGCCAGCAGCCAAGATAATCGGGGCAGGTCCTACGAGCAGTACTTC,CASSQDNRGRSYEQYF
TRBD1,TRBJ2-7,TRBV11-3,few,TGTGCCAGCAGCTTGATCGGACAGGCACTCTCCTACGAGCAGTACTTC,CASSLIGQALSYEQYF
TRBD1,TRBJ1-5,TRBV12-5,few,TGTGCCAGCAAAGGGACAGGGGCTAGCAATCAGCCCCAGCATTTT,CASKGTGASNQPQHF
NA,TRBJ1-1,TRBV6-8,large,TGTGCCAGCAGTTGGCATACCGGGCCTGAAGCTTTCTTT,CASSWHTGPEAFF
NA,TRBJ1-2,TRBV10-2,NA,TGCGCCAGCAGTGAGAGGGGCAGCTATGGCTACACCTTC,CASSERGSYGYTF
NA,TRBJ2-7,TRBV18,NA,TGTGCCAGCTCACGGACCGGGAAGTCCTACGAGCAGTACTTC,CASSRTGKSYEQYF
NA,TRBJ1-1,TRBV29-1,few,TGCAGCGTTGGAATCTGGGGGGCGATCATGGGTGAAGCTTTCTTT,CSVGIWGAIMGEAFF
NA,TRBJ1-1,TRBV9,NA,TGTGCCAGCACCGAAGGGGGACGTATGAACACTGAAGCTTTCTTT,CASTEGGRMNTEAFF